This is a list of T cell receptor beta chains from one sample in a study of blood T cells in healthy people across ages. Using its own MiXCR run on the 5' RACE reads, TCRdb lists one record per CDR3 protein. The profile shows hundreds of thousands of distinct CDR3 sequences, approximately 44% of them singletons. Sequencing was carried out using blood. The source of these receptors is a man aged 60 to 69 in good health. The CDR3 runs from the conserved cysteine through the conserved F or W. A D gene is named only where the DNA matches it firmly. For some rows the clone size is stated as once, few or many, or as a class when expanded; others skip it.

cdr3_aa: CATSDRRQGTNTGELFF; cdr3_nt: TGTGCCACCAGTGACAGACGACAGGGGACGAACACCGGGGAGCTGTTTTTT; j_call: TRBJ2-2; clone_size: once; v_call: TRBV24-1; d_call: TRBD1
cdr3_aa: CSARAAGTGEKLFF; cdr3_nt: TGCAGTGCTCGGGCCGCGGGGACGGGTGAAAAACTGTTTTTT; j_call: TRBJ1-4; clone_size: NA; v_call: TRBV20-1; d_call: NA
cdr3_aa: CASSLGAGDRYLGSYEQYF; cdr3_nt: TGTGCCAGCAGCTTGGGGGCAGGGGACCGATACCTAGGTTCCTACGAGCAGTACTTC; j_call: TRBJ2-7; clone_size: NA; v_call: TRBV7-6; d_call: NA
cdr3_aa: CSAKVGELEQYF; cdr3_nt: TGCAGTGCTAAGGTGGGGGAACTTGAGCAGTACTTC; j_call: TRBJ2-5; clone_size: NA; v_call: TRBV20-1; d_call: NA
cdr3_aa: CAMGQGGNYNEQFF; cdr3_nt: TGTGCCATGGGACAGGGGGGGAACTACAATGAGCAGTTCTTC; j_call: TRBJ2-1; clone_size: NA; v_call: TRBV10-3; d_call: TRBD1
cdr3_aa: CASSSTSGGRLYEQYF; cdr3_nt: TGCGCCAGCAGCTCTACTAGCGGGGGACGTCTTTACGAGCAGTACTTC; j_call: TRBJ2-7; clone_size: NA; v_call: TRBV5-1; d_call: TRBD2
cdr3_aa: CASSLQVGTNTEAFF; cdr3_nt: TGCGCCAGCAGCTTGCAAGTCGGAACGAACACTGAAGCTTTCTTT; j_call: TRBJ1-1; clone_size: NA; v_call: TRBV5-1; d_call: NA
cdr3_aa: CASTVSGGVGNEQFF; cdr3_nt: TGTGCCAGCACCGTCAGCGGGGGGGTAGGTAATGAGCAGTTCTTC; j_call: TRBJ2-1; clone_size: NA; v_call: TRBV7-2; d_call: TRBD2
cdr3_aa: CASSQGTATLNTEAFF; cdr3_nt: TGCGCCAGCAGCCAGGGGACAGCAACATTGAACACTGAAGCTTTCTTT; j_call: TRBJ1-1; clone_size: NA; v_call: TRBV4-3; d_call: TRBD1
cdr3_aa: CASSPAAKNTEAFF; cdr3_nt: TGTGCCAGCAGCCCTGCGGCCAAAAACACTGAAGCTTTCTTT; j_call: TRBJ1-1; clone_size: NA; v_call: TRBV12-3/TRBV12-4; d_call: NA
cdr3_aa: CASSLLRMNTEAFF; cdr3_nt: TGTGCCAGCAGCTTACTCAGAATGAACACTGAAGCTTTCTTT; j_call: TRBJ1-1; clone_size: NA; v_call: TRBV7-2; d_call: NA
cdr3_aa: CASSQGPGSSNSPLHF; cdr3_nt: TGCGCCAGCAGCCAAGGCCCGGGATCTAGTAATTCACCCCTCCACTTT; j_call: TRBJ1-6; clone_size: NA; v_call: TRBV4-1; d_call: NA
cdr3_aa: CASSEASWGTGGTDTQYF; cdr3_nt: TGTGCCAGCAGTGAAGCGTCATGGGGGACAGGGGGCACAGATACGCAGTATTTT; j_call: TRBJ2-3; clone_size: NA; v_call: TRBV6-1; d_call: TRBD1
cdr3_aa: CSAGTRYSYEQYF; cdr3_nt: TGCAGTGCGGGGACACGATACTCCTACGAGCAGTACTTC; j_call: TRBJ2-7; clone_size: few; v_call: TRBV20-1; d_call: NA
cdr3_aa: CASSRSTGGSYNEQFF; cdr3_nt: TGTGCCAGCAGCCGATCGACAGGGGGCTCCTACAATGAGCAGTTCTTC; j_call: TRBJ2-1; clone_size: NA; v_call: TRBV3-1; d_call: TRBD1
cdr3_aa: CASSGGLAETQYF; cdr3_nt: TGTGCCAGCAGCGGGGGACTAGCGGAGACCCAGTACTTC; j_call: TRBJ2-5; clone_size: few; v_call: TRBV7-2; d_call: TRBD2
cdr3_aa: CASSYLGGTEQYF; cdr3_nt: TGTGCCAGCAGTTACCTAGGAGGTACCGAGCAGTACTTC; j_call: TRBJ2-7; clone_size: NA; v_call: TRBV6-2/TRBV6-3; d_call: NA
cdr3_aa: CSAPIGIAGLPYQETQYF; cdr3_nt: TGCAGTGCTCCAATCGGGATAGCGGGGTTACCGTACCAAGAGACCCAGTACTTC; j_call: TRBJ2-5; clone_size: few; v_call: TRBV20-1; d_call: TRBD2
cdr3_aa: CASSYPRFRTDTQYF; cdr3_nt: TGTGCCAGCAGTTACCCTCGTTTTCGCACAGATACGCAGTATTTT; j_call: TRBJ2-3; clone_size: NA; v_call: TRBV6-2/TRBV6-3; d_call: NA
cdr3_aa: CASSAITVHLPHEQFF; cdr3_nt: TGTGCCAGCAGCGCGATAACGGTACACCTACCCCATGAGCAGTTCTTC; j_call: TRBJ2-1; clone_size: NA; v_call: TRBV7-9; d_call: NA
cdr3_aa: CASSPGSYPNTEAFF; cdr3_nt: TGTGCCAGCAGCCCTGGCTCCTACCCCAACACTGAAGCTTTCTTT; j_call: TRBJ1-1; clone_size: NA; v_call: TRBV27; d_call: NA
cdr3_aa: CASSQYERGALFF; cdr3_nt: TGTGCCAGCAGTCAGTACGAGCGGGGGGCCCTGTTCTTC; j_call: TRBJ2-1; clone_size: few; v_call: TRBV6-2/TRBV6-3; d_call: TRBD2
cdr3_aa: CASSSKTGHYGYTF; cdr3_nt: TGTGCCAGCAGCTCGAAGACAGGACACTATGGCTACACCTTC; j_call: TRBJ1-2; clone_size: few; v_call: TRBV11-2; d_call: NA
cdr3_aa: CASSNPRGSGANVLTF; cdr3_nt: TGTGCCAGCAGTAACCCCAGGGGGTCTGGGGCCAACGTCCTGACTTTC; j_call: TRBJ2-6; clone_size: NA; v_call: TRBV6-6; d_call: TRBD1
cdr3_aa: CASSVKPGARETQYF; cdr3_nt: TGTGCCAGCAGCGTAAAACCAGGGGCGAGAGAGACCCAGTACTTC; j_call: TRBJ2-5; clone_size: NA; v_call: TRBV9; d_call: NA
cdr3_aa: CASSQDLSKTQYF; cdr3_nt: TGCGCCAGCAGCCAAGATTTGTCGAAGACCCAGTACTTC; j_call: TRBJ2-5; clone_size: NA; v_call: TRBV4-3; d_call: NA
cdr3_aa: CSASDSASYGYTF; cdr3_nt: TGCAGTGCTAGTGACAGCGCCTCCTATGGCTACACCTTC; j_call: TRBJ1-2; clone_size: NA; v_call: TRBV20-1; d_call: NA
cdr3_aa: CASSLTGIITDTQYF; cdr3_nt: TGTGCCAGCAGTTTAACAGGGATAATCACAGATACGCAGTATTTT; j_call: TRBJ2-3; clone_size: few; v_call: TRBV27; d_call: NA
cdr3_aa: CAISRQGGSDEQYF; cdr3_nt: TGTGCCATCAGCCGACAGGGAGGATCGGACGAGCAGTACTTC; j_call: TRBJ2-7; clone_size: many; v_call: TRBV10-3; d_call: NA
cdr3_aa: CASSPSGGTQYF; cdr3_nt: TGTGCCAGCAGTCCGTCCGGCGGGACCCAGTACTTC; j_call: TRBJ2-5; clone_size: few; v_call: TRBV12-3/TRBV12-4; d_call: NA
cdr3_aa: CASVLDPSSYNEQFF; cdr3_nt: TGCGCCAGCGTACTCGACCCAAGCTCCTACAATGAGCAGTTCTTC; j_call: TRBJ2-1; clone_size: NA; v_call: TRBV5-1; d_call: NA
cdr3_aa: CATSDLRGGADTQYF; cdr3_nt: TGTGCCACCAGTGATCTTCGCGGGGGGGCAGATACGCAGTATTTT; j_call: TRBJ2-3; clone_size: NA; v_call: TRBV24-1; d_call: TRBD2
cdr3_aa: CASSLAVPGGAGANVLTF; cdr3_nt: TGTGCCAGCAGCTTAGCGGTTCCAGGGGGCGCTGGGGCCAACGTCCTGACTTTC; j_call: TRBJ2-6; clone_size: NA; v_call: TRBV7-2; d_call: TRBD1
cdr3_aa: CASSQKNRQVEAFF; cdr3_nt: TGCGCCAGCAGCCAAAAGAACAGGCAGGTTGAAGCTTTCTTT; j_call: TRBJ1-1; clone_size: NA; v_call: TRBV4-3; d_call: NA
cdr3_aa: CASSFEAGVYNEQYF; cdr3_nt: TGTGCCAGCAGTTTCGAAGCGGGGGTGTACAATGAGCAGTACTTC; j_call: TRBJ2-5; clone_size: NA; v_call: TRBV6-6; d_call: TRBD2
cdr3_aa: CSASGVSPWEQFF; cdr3_nt: TGCAGTGCTAGCGGAGTTTCGCCGTGGGAGCAGTTCTTC; j_call: TRBJ2-1; clone_size: NA; v_call: TRBV20-1; d_call: NA
cdr3_aa: CASSQQLSGGQETQYF; cdr3_nt: TGCGCCAGCAGCCAACAATTGAGCGGGGGCCAAGAGACCCAGTACTTC; j_call: TRBJ2-5; clone_size: NA; v_call: TRBV4-1; d_call: TRBD2
cdr3_aa: CASSIRQGATEAFF; cdr3_nt: TGTGCCAGTAGTATCCGTCAGGGGGCAACTGAAGCTTTCTTT; j_call: TRBJ1-1; clone_size: NA; v_call: TRBV19; d_call: TRBD1
cdr3_aa: CASSTGPNNEQFF; cdr3_nt: TGTGCCAGCAGTACCGGACCCAACAATGAGCAGTTCTTC; j_call: TRBJ2-1; clone_size: few; v_call: TRBV6-6; d_call: NA
cdr3_aa: CASSESTGGGEETQYF; cdr3_nt: TGTGCCAGCAGTGAATCAACGGGGGGAGGGGAAGAGACCCAGTACTTC; j_call: TRBJ2-5; clone_size: NA; v_call: TRBV25-1; d_call: TRBD2
cdr3_aa: CASSPGRKNSPLHF; cdr3_nt: TGCGCCAGCAGTCCGGGACGTAAGAATTCACCCCTCCACTTT; j_call: TRBJ1-6; clone_size: few; v_call: TRBV4-3; d_call: NA
cdr3_aa: CASSPRYHSPLHF; cdr3_nt: TGTGCCAGCAGCCCAAGGTACCATTCACCCCTCCACTTT; j_call: TRBJ1-6; clone_size: NA; v_call: TRBV7-2; d_call: NA
cdr3_aa: CASSQVCTDTQYF; cdr3_nt: TGCGCCAGCAGCCAAGTGTGCACAGATACGCAGTATTTT; j_call: TRBJ2-3; clone_size: NA; v_call: TRBV4-1; d_call: NA
cdr3_aa: CSVQTSGGLDTQYF; cdr3_nt: TGCAGCGTCCAGACTAGCGGGGGGTTGGATACGCAGTATTTT; j_call: TRBJ2-3; clone_size: NA; v_call: TRBV29-1; d_call: TRBD2
cdr3_aa: CASSSGQGYEKLFF; cdr3_nt: TGCGCCAGCAGTTCGGGACAGGGGTATGAAAAACTGTTTTTT; j_call: TRBJ1-4; clone_size: NA; v_call: TRBV11-3; d_call: TRBD1
cdr3_aa: CASSLSRGVHYNEQFF; cdr3_nt: TGTGCCAGCAGCTTATCCCGAGGCGTCCATTACAATGAGCAGTTCTTC; j_call: TRBJ2-1; clone_size: NA; v_call: TRBV7-2; d_call: NA
cdr3_aa: CASSQGGSVLGDTQYF; cdr3_nt: TGTGCCAGCAGCCAAGGGGGTAGCGTCTTGGGAGATACGCAGTATTTT; j_call: TRBJ2-3; clone_size: once; v_call: TRBV3-1; d_call: NA
cdr3_aa: CASSQTRVYNEQFF; cdr3_nt: TGCGCCAGCAGCCAAACGAGGGTCTACAATGAGCAGTTCTTC; j_call: TRBJ2-1; clone_size: NA; v_call: TRBV4-3; d_call: NA
cdr3_aa: CASRAQGATMSGEYF; cdr3_nt: TGTGCCAGCAGAGCACAGGGGGCGACGATGAGTGGGGAGTACTTC; j_call: TRBJ2-7; clone_size: NA; v_call: TRBV2; d_call: TRBD1
cdr3_aa: CSVIPGLAGGQSSYNEQFF; cdr3_nt: TGCAGCGTGATTCCAGGGCTAGCGGGAGGCCAGAGCTCCTACAATGAGCAGTTCTTC; j_call: TRBJ2-1; clone_size: NA; v_call: TRBV29-1; d_call: TRBD2
cdr3_aa: CASSLTSGGSYNEQYF; cdr3_nt: TGCGCCAGCAGCTTGACTAGCGGGGGGTCCTACAATGAGCAGTACTTC; j_call: TRBJ2-7; clone_size: NA; v_call: TRBV5-1; d_call: TRBD2